The clone carrying this T cell receptor beta chain turned up a few times. As yet, its antigen is unknown. The data derive from a study of blood T cells in healthy people across ages. Study-level results: Underestimates were what the diversity estimates from one million T cells were considered to be. The long-lived group displayed more naive CD4+ cells, plus higher diversity, than the aged donors did. Observed TCR beta diversity per million T cells went down as age went up. This fall followed a roughly linear course with age.

Primers used in a second PCR of about 7 to 12 cycles were a sample-barcoded 5' primer and a J-beta primer mix. TCRdb reprocessed the 5' RACE reads with MiXCR, giving one entry per CDR3 protein. The sample holds 1.5 million to 2 million distinct CDR3 sequences, about 30% seen once. The V gene lost 3 bases and the J gene lost 2 bases, with 14 bases spanning the gap. The CDR3 totals 15 residues. Total RNA extracted from each sample amounted to at least 5 micrograms. This TCR came from a woman in her twenties or thirties in good health. This sequence joins TRBV12-3 or TRBV12-4 and TRBJ2-7, with D perhaps matching TRBD1 (5 bases). Material: blood. CDR3 coding DNA: TGTGCCAGCAGTTTTCCCGAGGCAGGGACCTACGAGCAGTACTTC. It encodes CASSFPEAGTYEQYF.